These 25 T cell receptor beta chains originate from one sample sequenced in a study of T cells in Graves' hyperthyroidism and ophthalmopathy (dated by TCRdb to between 2018 and 2020). Library generation was performed with multiplex PCR. The sequencer listed for this sample is Illumina HiSeq 2000. The TCR beta CDR3 regions were amplified from RNA transcripts. For the first round of RT-PCR on the TCR CDR3, the HTBI primer set was used together with the Qiagen OneStep RT-PCR kit. TCRdb cleaned the public reads at Q25 with fastp, built clones with MiXCR and kept in-frame beta chains. Merged by CDR3 protein, the rows form single entries marked with the most common genes and DNA. The sample has some 340,000 distinct CDR3 sequences on record, roughly 15% of them singletons. The ten top clones hold 34% of the sample. Sequenced material: blood. Every receptor here comes from a woman in her 40s with Graves' ophthalmopathy.

The J gene is TRBJ2-2, the V gene TRBV4-1, with 8 bases identical to TRBD2. The CDR3 extends over 14 amino acids. With 4 bases clipped from V and 7 bases from J, the junction kept 5 bases outside the gene matches. Germline V CDR1 and CDR2: MGHRA, YSYEKL. In DNA, the CDR3 is TGCGCCAGCAGCCCTGGACTAGCCTTCGGGGAGCTGTTTTTT. It encodes CASSPGLAFGELFF.

This clonotype has a count of ten or more. The chain uses TRBV10-3 and TRBJ2-7; 7 bases are shared with TRBD1. V gave up 11 bases and J gave up 1 base; unmatched junction bases: 8. CDR1 and CDR2 from the germline V gene are ENHRY and SYGVKD. CDR3 length: 13 amino acids. The CDR3 region has the DNA TGTGCCGCTACAGGGGATCCATCCTACGAGCAGTACTTC. Protein product: CAATGDPSYEQYF.

This clonotype was found a few times. The V gene is TRBV7-9, the J gene TRBJ2-3; 10 nucleotides align to TRBD2. The CDR3 spans 17 residues. CDR1 is SEHNR and CDR2 is FQNEAQ in the germline V gene (reference sequence). V was pared by 5 bases and J by 1 base, with 9 bases of the junction left unmatched. In nucleotides, the CDR3 is TGTGCCAGCAGCCGGCAGACCGGGACTAGCGGCACAGATACGCAGTATTTT. Its translation: CASSRQTGTSGTDTQYF.

This clonotype has a handful of counts. The gene calls are TRBV6-1 and TRBJ1-2, with D possibly being TRBD1 (5 bases). The V end lost 2 bases, the J end lost 0 bases, and 16 bases lay between the germline ends. Germline V lookup: CDR1 MNHNS, CDR2 SASEGT. This CDR3 is built from 17 residues. CDR3 sequence: CASSELMWGQSNYGYTF. The CDR3 nucleotides are TGTGCCAGCAGTGAATTAATGTGGGGCCAATCTAACTATGGCTACACCTTC.

This clonotype showed up just a few times. The chain recombines TRBV20-1 with TRBJ2-2; perhaps TRBD1 as D (6 bases). The V end lost 5 bases, the J end lost 0 bases, and 13 bases lay between the germline ends. The CDR3 spans 15 residues. Germline CDR1 reads DFQATT; CDR2 reads SNEGSKA (reference sequence). The CDR3: CSAYDRTTNTGELFF. Written as DNA, the CDR3 is TGCAGTGCTTATGACAGGACGACGAACACCGGGGAGCTGTTTTTT.

To note about this clonotype: A clone one base away is much larger, so this may be a read error. This sequence joins TRBV7-9 and TRBJ1-1, with D unclear. The CDR3 sequence is 12 residues long. Germline V gene data show CDR1 as SEHNR and CDR2 as FQNEAQ (reference sequence). The CDR3 reads CANSLEVSGAFF. The CDR3 DNA follows: TGTGCCAACAGCTTAGAGGTCAGCGGGGCTTTCTTT.

A few counts support this clonotype. This rearrangement joins TRBV19 to TRBJ2-1, with 14 nucleotides matching TRBD2. With 3 bases clipped from V and 0 bases from J, the junction kept 13 bases outside the gene matches. There are 21 residues in the CDR3. Germline V gene sequence: CDR1 LNHDA, CDR2 SQIVND (reference sequence). In DNA form, the CDR3 reads TGTGCCAGTAGTATCCGTCCGGGACTAGCGGGAGACCCGAGCTCCTACAATGAGCAGTTCTTC. Translating gives CASSIRPGLAGDPSSYNEQFF.

The chain has TRBV18 and TRBJ1-2, with D possibly matching TRBD1 (5 bases). The CDR3 extends over 13 amino acids. Per germline, CDR1 KGHSH and CDR2 LQKENI. V dropped 2 bases and J dropped 13 bases, with 17 bases sitting between them. CDR3 loop: CASSPSDSRRGTF. CDR3 coding DNA: TGTGCCAGCTCACCAAGCGACTCCCGAAGGGGCACCTTC.

This clonotype was observed a few times. The V call is TRBV19, the J call TRBJ1-6; D perhaps matches TRBD1 (6 bases). Trimming removed 4 bases from V and 7 bases from J, with 11 bases in between. Germline CDR1 is LNHDA and CDR2 is SQIVND (reference sequence). This CDR3 region has 14 residues. This chain's CDR3 is CASSTRGDNSPLHF. Written as DNA, the CDR3 is TGTGCCAGTAGTACCAGGGGAGACAATTCACCCCTCCACTTT.

In its sample, this clonotype was seen many times. The V gene is TRBV19, the J gene TRBJ1-5, with 8 bases fitting TRBD1. The germline V gene has CDR1 LNHDA and CDR2 SQIVND (reference sequence). Trimming removed 7 bases from V and 4 bases from J; junction bases left unmatched: 12. This CDR3 has 16 amino acids. The CDR3 DNA reads as TGTGCCAGTACCCTCGGACAGGGCCGGATGAATCAGCCCCAGCATTTT. It yields the protein CASTLGQGRMNQPQHF.

This clonotype was detected many times. This chain uses TRBV6-1 with TRBJ2-1, with D tentatively TRBD2 (5 bases). Germline lookup yields CDR1 MNHNS and CDR2 SASEGT. V was cut by 5 bases and J by 5 bases, with 22 bases left in between. CDR3 size: 17 residues. The chain's CDR3 is CASSLRLGETSHNEQFF. CDR3 nucleotide sequence: TGTGCCAGCAGTTTACGTCTCGGGGAAACTTCACACAATGAGCAGTTCTTC.

This clonotype came up many times. CDR3 protein: CATSDPSEGYGLGVEQFF. Here the CDR3 DNA reads TGTGCCACCAGTGACCCGTCTGAGGGGTACGGGTTGGGTGTTGAGCAGTTCTTC. V is TRBV24-1 and J is TRBJ2-1, with D perhaps assigned TRBD1 or TRBD2 (5 bases each). Deletions cut 4 bases from V and 9 bases from J, with 27 bases between. The CDR3 is made up of 18 amino acids. The V gene's germline CDR1 is KGHDR and CDR2 SFDVKD.

This clonotype was picked up many times. The chain couples TRBV6-1 to TRBJ1-2; possibly TRBD1 for D (6 bases). V was trimmed by 7 bases and J by 8 bases, leaving 17 bases between them. The CDR3 length is 13 residues. CDR1 MNHNS and CDR2 SASEGT come from the germline V gene. The CDR3: CASNTGTSRGYTF. In nucleotides, the CDR3 is TGTGCCAGCAATACGGGGACATCGCGGGGCTACACCTTC.

This clonotype was observed at least ten times. The rearrangement links TRBV7-9 to TRBJ2-1; 8 nucleotides align to TRBD1. Germline V gives CDR1 SEHNR, CDR2 FQNEAQ (reference sequence). CDR3 size: 18 residues. J was trimmed by 8 bases and V by 5 bases; bases with no gene match: 20. CDR3 sequence reads: CASSRPLGQGDLSDEQFF. DNA for the CDR3: TGTGCCAGCAGCCGTCCGCTAGGACAGGGTGACCTGTCGGATGAGCAGTTCTTC. The full variable domain, completed using reference TRBV7-9 and TRBJ2-1, is DTGVSQNPRHKITKRGQNVTFRCDPISEHNRLYWYRQTLGQGPEFLTYFQNEAQLEKSRLLSDRFSAERPKGSFSTLEIQRTEQGDSAMYLCASSRPLGQGDLSDEQFFGPGTRLTVL.

This CDR3 reads CAWRSNTEAFF. CDR3 coding DNA: TGTGCCTGGAGATCGAACACTGAAGCTTTCTTT. The chain recombines TRBV30 with TRBJ1-1; D is ambiguous. The CDR3 contains 11 residues. Trimming pared 3 bases from V and 1 base from J, leaving 3 bases between. Germline lookup yields CDR1 GTSNPN and CDR2 SVGIG (reference sequence).

This clonotype has ten or more counts. This rearrangement joins TRBV12-5 to TRBJ1-1; the D gene is possibly TRBD1 (6 bases). The CDR3 runs to 12 residues. Trimming stripped 3 bases from V and 7 bases from J, with 9 bases between. Germline loops: CDR1 LGHNT, CDR2 FRNRAP. CDR3 coding DNA: TGTGCTAGTGGTTTTCGGGACATTGAAGCTTTCTTT. As protein: CASGFRDIEAFF.

There are many counts of this clonotype. The J gene is TRBJ1-2, the V gene TRBV6-2 or TRBV6-3; D perhaps matches TRBD1 (5 bases). V lost 10 bases and J 2 bases, leaving 11 bases between the germline ends. The CDR3 consists of 12 residues. Germline CDR1 is MNHEY and CDR2 is SVGEGT. CDR3 DNA sequence: TGTGCCATCTTGGGGCGGAACTATGGCTACACCTTC. Translating it yields CAILGRNYGYTF.

As concerns this clonotype: An end of the junction differs from the germline gene, which may be a read error. In DNA form, the CDR3 reads TGTGCCATCAGTGAGGGGGGGGGCCGTTACTCCCACGAGCAGTACTTC. It codes for CAISEGGGRYSHEQYF. The V gene is TRBV10-3, the J gene TRBJ2-7; possible D gene TRBD2, 7 bases. This CDR3 contains 16 residues. Germline V CDR1 and CDR2: ENHRY, SYGVKD.

This clonotype has a handful of counts. Since a much larger clone is just one base distant, this may be a read error. This sequence joins TRBV7-2 and TRBJ1-2, with 9 bases matching TRBD1. Trimming cost V 3 bases and J 5 bases; bases outside gene matches: 7. This CDR3 contains 15 residues. CDR1 and CDR2 (germline): SGHTA, FQGNSA. The CDR3 loop is CASSLGTGRGYGYTF. The CDR3 coding sequence is TGTGCCAGCAGCTTGGGGACAGGGAGAGGTTATGGCTACACCTTC.

This clonotype was seen ten or more times. J is TRBJ1-6 and V is TRBV20-1; D not resolved. The CDR3 is made up of 12 amino acids. V dropped 5 bases and J dropped 7 bases, with 9 bases sitting between them. The V gene's germline CDR1 is DFQATT and CDR2 SNEGSKA (reference sequence). CDR3 nucleotide sequence: TGCAGTGCTCAACGGCTAAATTCACCCCTCCACTTT. It translates to CSAQRLNSPLHF.

This clonotype was seen a handful of times. It may be a read error: a sequence one base away is much more abundant. The CDR3 does not end in the conserved phenylalanine or tryptophan, so this is likely a read error. The chain links TRBV6-1 to TRBJ1-1; D uncertain. Deletions cut 4 bases from V and 5 bases from J, with 8 bases between. Germline V gene sequence: CDR1 MNHNS, CDR2 SASEGT. The CDR3 loop spans 12 amino acids. CDR3 in amino acids: CASSVTWTEAFS. In nucleotides, the CDR3 is TGTGCCAGCAGTGTTACTTGGACTGAAGCTTTCTCT.

This clonotype was picked up many times. The chain uses TRBV29-1 and TRBJ2-1; 8 positions match TRBD1. The CDR3 is made up of 13 amino acids. Germline lookup yields CDR1 SQVTM and CDR2 ANQGSEA. The V and J ends lost 6 bases and 6 bases, in that order; junction bases with no gene match: 7. CDR3: CSVSTGVGNEQFF. The CDR3 coding sequence is TGCAGCGTGTCGACAGGGGTTGGCAATGAGCAGTTCTTC.

This chain connects TRBV5-1 to TRBJ1-2; TRBD1 might be the D (6 bases). This CDR3 spans 14 amino acids. Germline assignment: CDR1 SGHRS and CDR2 YFSETQ. V dropped 3 bases and J dropped 6 bases, with 15 bases sitting between them. For the CDR3, the DNA is TGCGCCAGCAGCTCGGAGCCACAGGGTAATGGCTACACCTTC. Its translation: CASSSEPQGNGYTF.

This clonotype was recorded many times. The chain recombines TRBV20-1 with TRBJ1-2, with 7 bases matching TRBD1. The CDR3 extends over 15 amino acids. V was clipped by 4 bases and J by 4 bases; unmatched bases: 12. Germline values: CDR1 DFQATT, CDR2 SNEGSKA (reference sequence). The chain's CDR3 is CSAIYRDSNIYGYTF. DNA of the CDR3: TGCAGTGCTATCTACCGGGACAGTAACATCTATGGCTACACCTTC.

Ten or more counts support this clonotype. V gene TRBV7-2 combines with J gene TRBJ2-7; D is perhaps TRBD1 or TRBD2 (6 bases each). The CDR3 consists of 15 residues. The germline CDR1 and CDR2 sequences are SGHTA and FQGNSA. V was pared by 5 bases and J by 2 bases, with 16 bases between. CDR3 sequence (DNA): TGTGCCAGCAGCCCCAGCCCCGGGGGCGCCTACGAGCAGTACTTC. It encodes CASSPSPGGAYEQYF.